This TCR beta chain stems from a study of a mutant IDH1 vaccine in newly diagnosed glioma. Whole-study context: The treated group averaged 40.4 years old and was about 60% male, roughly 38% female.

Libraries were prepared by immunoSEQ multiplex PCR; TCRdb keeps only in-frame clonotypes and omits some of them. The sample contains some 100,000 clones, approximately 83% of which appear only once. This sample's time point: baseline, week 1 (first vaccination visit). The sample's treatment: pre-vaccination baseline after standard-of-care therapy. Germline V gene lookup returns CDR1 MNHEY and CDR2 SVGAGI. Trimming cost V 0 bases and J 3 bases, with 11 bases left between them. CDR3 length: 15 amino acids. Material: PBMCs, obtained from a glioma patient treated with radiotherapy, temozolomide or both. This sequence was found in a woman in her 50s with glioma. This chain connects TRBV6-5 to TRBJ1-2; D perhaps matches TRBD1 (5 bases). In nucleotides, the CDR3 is TGTGCCAGCAGTTACTCGGGGGGGGATTACTATGGCTACACCTTC. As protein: CASSYSGGDYYGYTF.